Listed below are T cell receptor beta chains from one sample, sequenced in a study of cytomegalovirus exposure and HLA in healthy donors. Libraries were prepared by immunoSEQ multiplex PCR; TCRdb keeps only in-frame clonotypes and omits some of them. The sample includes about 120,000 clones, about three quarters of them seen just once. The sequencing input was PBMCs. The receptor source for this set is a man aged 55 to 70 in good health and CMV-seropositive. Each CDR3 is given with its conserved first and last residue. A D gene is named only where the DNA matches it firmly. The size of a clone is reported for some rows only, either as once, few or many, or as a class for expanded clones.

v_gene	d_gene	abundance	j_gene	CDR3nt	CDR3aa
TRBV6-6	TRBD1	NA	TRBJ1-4	TGTGCCAGCAGTGGGGGACAGCCTGCAACTAATGAAAAACTGTTTTTT	CASSGGQPATNEKLFF
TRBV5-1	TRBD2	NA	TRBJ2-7	TGCGCCAGCAGACCCGGACTAGCGGGACCATCGGCTCGCTACGAGCAGTACTTC	CASRPGLAGPSARYEQYF
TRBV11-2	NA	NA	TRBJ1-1	TGTGCCAGCAGCTCCCCCCGTGGAGGAGGTCGAGCTTTCTTT	CASSSPRGGGRAFF
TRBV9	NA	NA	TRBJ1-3	TGTGCCAGCAGCGAGGGGGGAAACACCATATATTTT	CASSEGGNTIYF
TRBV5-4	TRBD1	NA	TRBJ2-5	TGTGCCAGCAGCGGCCGGGACAGGGGGTCGGGGGAGACCCAGTACTTC	CASSGRDRGSGETQYF
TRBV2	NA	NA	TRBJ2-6	TGTGCCAGCAGCCCTGGGGCCAACGGCCTGACTTTC	CASSPGANGLTF
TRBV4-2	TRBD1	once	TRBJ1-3	TGTGCCAGCAGCCAAGATTTGGGGGACAGCTCTGGAAACACCATATATTTT	CASSQDLGDSSGNTIYF
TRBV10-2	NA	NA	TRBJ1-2	TGCGCCAGCAGTGAGTCGCGGGGGACTATCTATGGCTACACCTTC	CASSESRGTIYGYTF
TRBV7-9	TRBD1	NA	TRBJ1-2	TGTGCCAGCAGCTTTCCCAGGGGGCTGACTAACTATGGCTACACCTTC	CASSFPRGLTNYGYTF
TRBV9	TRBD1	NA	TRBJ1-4	TGTGCCAGCAGCCCAGGGGGGCAGGTCTTTAATGAAAAACTGTTTTTT	CASSPGGQVFNEKLFF
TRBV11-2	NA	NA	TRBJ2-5	TGTGCCAGCAGCTTAGGGTTGGTGCATCGGGGAGAGACCCAGTACTTC	CASSLGLVHRGETQYF
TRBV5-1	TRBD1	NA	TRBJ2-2	TGCGCCAGCAGCTTCCCGGGACAGGGCAGCGGGGAGCTGTTTTTT	CASSFPGQGSGELFF